The sequence of this T cell receptor (beta chain) was determined in a study of T cell changes during pregnancy in multiple sclerosis. The protocol was immunoSEQ multiplex PCR, while the TCRdb copy is restricted to in-frame clones and leaves out a portion. The repertoire holds roughly 48,000 clones, with 88% as singletons. The V end was cut by 5 bases, the J end by 10 bases, with 12 bases between. Germline lookup yields CDR1 SGHAT and CDR2 FQDESV (reference sequence). This CDR3 comprises 12 residues. This clone was observed once. The sequencing here drew on CD4+ T cells from peripheral blood mononuclear cells, taken in the second trimester of pregnancy. The sequence derives from a female donor with multiple sclerosis, enrolled in a pregnancy study. The J gene is TRBJ2-1, the V gene TRBV11-1; D remains unclear. The CDR3 loop reads CASSSAQREQFF. CDR3 DNA sequence: TGTGCCAGCAGCAGCGCACAACGGGAGCAGTTCTTC.